One sample yielded the 30 T cell receptor beta chains listed below, sequenced in a study of breast tumors, draining lymph nodes, adjacent tissues. TCRdb passed the multiplex PCR reads through MiXCR, listing each CDR3 protein once. The repertoire holds 200,000 or so distinct CDR3 sequences, with over 25% as singletons. Breast cancer patients provided tissue from their axillary draining lymph nodes. Sample: axillary lymph node tissue. These receptor sequences come from a female donor with breast cancer. Some clones in this sample may be carry-over from other donors' samples.

The rearrangement links TRBV11-3 to TRBJ1-5; the D gene is possibly TRBD1 (5 bases). V dropped 5 bases and J dropped 11 bases, with 16 bases sitting between them. Germline V gene data show CDR1 as SGHNT and CDR2 as YENEEA. This CDR3 comprises 13 residues. CDR3 sequence: CASSRGYQETQHF. The CDR3 DNA reads as TGTGCCAGCAGCCGGGGGTACCAAGAGACCCAGCATTTT.

The chain has TRBV7-2 and TRBJ1-2; perhaps TRBD1 as D (5 bases). The V gene's germline CDR1 is SGHTA and CDR2 FQGNSA. V lost 6 bases and J lost 2, with 22 bases in between. The CDR3 length is 17 residues. The CDR3 sequence: CASRRGGGSSPNYGYTF. The CDR3 DNA is TGTGCCAGCAGGAGGGGCGGGGGGTCAAGTCCAAACTATGGCTACACCTTC.

The rearrangement joins TRBV20-1 to TRBJ1-1, with D maybe TRBD1 (5 bases). Per germline, CDR1 DFQATT and CDR2 SNEGSKA (reference sequence). V was shortened by 0 bases and J by 5 bases, with 10 bases between the two germline ends. The CDR3 totals 13 residues. The CDR3 sequence is CSARDGGITEAFF. In DNA form, the CDR3 reads TGCAGTGCTAGAGATGGGGGAATAACTGAAGCTTTCTTT.

Ten or more counts support this clonotype. The chain recombines TRBV29-1 with TRBJ1-2; TRBD1 aligns across 9 bases. Germline V lookup: CDR1 SQVTM, CDR2 ANQGSEA. The CDR3 covers 14 residues. With 6 bases clipped from V and 2 bases from J, the junction kept 7 bases outside the gene matches. CDR3 nucleotides: TGCAGCGTCCTACAGGGGGCAGCGAACTATGGCTACACCTTC. Residues: CSVLQGAANYGYTF.

Regarding this clonotype: The junction shows a germline mismatch at one end, possibly a read error. The chain links TRBV6-6 to TRBJ2-1, with D unresolved. The CDR3 length is 14 residues. CDR1 and CDR2 from the germline V gene are MNHNY and SVGAGI (reference sequence). CDR3 sequence reads: CASSHSYTYNEQFF. CDR3 bases: TGTGCCAGCAGTCACTCTTACACCTACAATGAGCAGTTCTTC.

On this clonotype: With a much larger clone just one base away, this may be a read error. This chain joins TRBV28 and TRBJ2-5; maybe TRBD2 (6 bases). This CDR3 has 15 amino acids. CDR1 is MDHEN, CDR2 SYDVKM, per germline. CDR3 coding DNA: TGTGTCAGCAGTTCGTGGCTAGCGTTACAAGAGACCCAGTACTTC. It is translated as CVSSSWLALQETQYF.

This clonotype was observed at least ten times. The chain links TRBV5-1 to TRBJ2-3; weak D call: TRBD2 (5 bases). The V and J ends lost 9 bases and 1 base respectively, with 18 bases between them. The CDR3 is made up of 15 amino acids. The germline gives CDR1 SGHRS, CDR2 YFSETQ. Written as DNA, the CDR3 is TGCGCCACCACGGACCTAACGGAGGGCACAGATACGCAGTATTTT. Translation gives CATTDLTEGTDTQYF.

There are many counts of this clonotype. The J gene is TRBJ2-3, the V gene TRBV7-2, with TRBD1 as a possible D gene (5 bases). CDR1 and CDR2 (germline): SGHTA, FQGNSA. V gave up 6 bases and J gave up 1 base, with 11 bases separating them. The CDR3 spans 14 residues. CDR3 DNA sequence: TGTGCCAGCAGTTCCAGGGCAGGCACAGATACGCAGTATTTT. It encodes CASSSRAGTDTQYF.

This clonotype was found a few times. A clone one base away is much larger, so this may be a read error. The rearrangement uses TRBV20-1 and TRBJ2-1; 9 bases fit TRBD2. J was trimmed by 5 bases and V by 0 bases; bases with no gene match: 11. The CDR3 is 17 amino acids. Germline-derived CDR1 and CDR2 are DFQATT and SNEGSKA (reference sequence). The CDR3, as DNA: TGCAGTGCTAGAGATGCCGAGCGGGGGGCCTGGAACAATGAGCAGTTCTTC. This translates into CSARDAERGAWNNEQFF.

This clonotype turned up a few times. The rearrangement joins TRBV18 to TRBJ2-1; TRBD1 matches 8 bases. Trimming cost V 0 bases and J 6 bases; bases outside gene matches: 7. The germline V gene encodes CDR1 KGHSH and CDR2 LQKENI. The CDR3 runs 16 residues. The CDR3 DNA follows: TGTGCCAGCTCACCACCGAAAGGACAGGGTTCCAATGAGCAGTTCTTC. Its translation is CASSPPKGQGSNEQFF.

This clonotype was seen repeatedly, ten times or more. Here the CDR3 DNA reads TGTGCCAGCAGCCATAGATGGACAGGGGAGGAGACCCAGTACTTC. Translation: CASSHRWTGEETQYF. This chain connects TRBV3-1 to TRBJ2-5; 9 positions agree with TRBD1. CDR1 is LGHDT and CDR2 is YNNKEL in the germline V gene (reference sequence). The CDR3 is made up of 15 amino acids. V dropped 3 bases and J dropped 5; count of bases not matched to a gene: 7.

Remarks on this clonotype: Given a much more abundant clone one base away, this may be a read error. The V and J genes are TRBV6-5 and TRBJ1-2; D is unclear. Between the trimmed V and J ends, which lost 6 bases and 4 bases, there was a span of 12 bases. The length of the CDR3 is 13 residues. Germline lookup yields CDR1 MNHEY and CDR2 SVGAGI. The CDR3 DNA reads as TGTGCCAGCAGCCCCGGCAGGATCTATGGCTACACCTTC. It yields the protein CASSPGRIYGYTF.

V gene TRBV20-1 combines with J gene TRBJ2-5; TRBD1 matches 7 bases. Trimming took 6 bases from V and 4 from J; bases not matched to a gene: 17. Looked up from germline, CDR1 is DFQATT and CDR2 is SNEGSKA (reference sequence). CDR3 length equals 16 residues. This CDR3 reads CSASSLNEGAGETQYF. The CDR3 nucleotides are TGCAGTGCCAGCAGCTTGAACGAGGGGGCCGGAGAGACCCAGTACTTC.

As to this clonotype: One end of the junction is discordant with germline, which a read error may explain. V gene TRBV19 combines with J gene TRBJ1-1; D call uncertain. CDR1 is LNHDA, CDR2 SQIVND, per germline (reference sequence). The CDR3 runs to 15 residues. In nucleotides, the CDR3 is TGCAGTGCTAGATCACCAAAAAACAGGAACACTGAAGCTTTCTTT. It is translated as CSARSPKNRNTEAFF.

This clonotype is termed medium-sized. The chain couples TRBV20-1 to TRBJ1-6; TRBD1 might be the D (5 bases). The CDR3 is 13 residues long. Germline loops: CDR1 DFQATT, CDR2 SNEGSKA (reference sequence). The V gene lost 5 bases and the J gene lost 13 bases, with 18 bases spanning the gap. The DNA of the CDR3 is TGCAGTGCTGGGACGGGACGCCAAAGTCCCCTCCACTTT. Amino acids: CSAGTGRQSPLHF.

At least ten counts were recorded for this clonotype. This rearrangement joins TRBV7-9 to TRBJ2-1; D remains unclear. This CDR3 has 16 amino acids. Looked up from germline, CDR1 is SEHNR and CDR2 is FQNEAQ (reference sequence). Trimming cost V 2 bases and J 7 bases, with 18 bases left between them. The CDR3 loop reads CASSLRTAARLNEQFF. CDR3 DNA: TGTGCCAGCAGCTTAAGAACTGCGGCCCGATTGAATGAGCAGTTCTTC.

This clonotype was found many times. The V call is TRBV5-5, the J call TRBJ2-7; 7 nucleotides match TRBD2. The junction had 10 bases not matched to a gene; V was cut back by 6 bases and J by 7 bases. Per germline, CDR1 SGHKS and CDR2 YYEKEE (reference sequence). The CDR3 extends over 13 amino acids. CDR3 residues: CASTLGRGIEQYF. DNA of the CDR3: TGTGCCAGCACCCTTGGGCGGGGGATAGAGCAGTACTTC.

This clonotype was picked up many times. The chain employs TRBV5-1 and TRBJ1-4; D ambiguous. The CDR3 contains 14 residues. V lost 0 bases, J lost 5 bases, and 8 bases lay in between. The germline V gene has CDR1 SGHRS and CDR2 YFSETQ. CDR3 bases: TGCGCCAGCAGCTTGGACGGGAAAAATGAAAAACTGTTTTTT. Encoded protein: CASSLDGKNEKLFF. Using reference TRBV5-1 and TRBJ1-4 for the parts outside the CDR3, the full variable domain is KAGVTQTPRYLIKTRGQQVTLSCSPISGHRSVSWYQQTPGQGLQFLFEYFSETQRNKGNFPGRFSGRQFSNSRSEMNVSTLELGDSALYLCASSLDGKNEKLFFGSGTQLSVL.

About this clonotype itself: A much more abundant neighbour one base away suggests this may be a read error. The J gene is TRBJ2-7, the V gene TRBV6-1, with D maybe TRBD2 (5 bases). V gave up 6 bases and J gave up 7 bases, with 10 bases separating them. The CDR3 is made up of 11 amino acids. CDR1 and CDR2 (germline): MNHNS, SASEGT. This chain's CDR3 is CASSPPGEQYF. DNA of the CDR3: TGTGCCAGCAGCCCCCCGGGGGAGCAGTACTTC.

This clonotype was seen ten or more times. The chain uses TRBV19 and TRBJ2-1, with D hard to call. This CDR3 has 15 amino acids. Germline values: CDR1 LNHDA, CDR2 SQIVND (reference sequence). Trimming shortened V by 2 bases and J by 3 bases, and 11 bases separated the two germline ends. CDR3 sequence (DNA): TGTGCCAGTAGTATACGTAGCCCAGTCTACAATGAGCAGTTCTTC. Amino acids: CASSIRSPVYNEQFF.

The table lists this clonotype with many counts. This chain connects TRBV20-1 to TRBJ1-2; no firm D call. Per germline, CDR1 DFQATT and CDR2 SNEGSKA (reference sequence). V lost 0 bases, J lost 0 bases, and 14 bases lay in between. The CDR3 has 16 amino acids. In nucleotides, the CDR3 is TGCAGTGCTAGAGATTGGCAGCCTGAAGCTAACTATGGCTACACCTTC. Residues: CSARDWQPEANYGYTF.

With regard to this clonotype: Being one base from a much bigger clone, this may be a read error. V usage is TRBV5-4 and J usage is TRBJ2-7; D assignment may be TRBD1 or TRBD2 (5 bases each). The V end was cut by 3 bases, the J end by 3 bases, with 16 bases between. This CDR3 comprises 15 residues. From germline, CDR1 is SGHNT and CDR2 YYREEE (reference sequence). CDR3 nucleotides: TGTGCCAGCAGCTCCGGGGCGGCAGCCCTCTACGAGCAGTACTTC. Amino acid sequence: CASSSGAAALYEQYF.

The chain couples TRBV29-1 to TRBJ2-1; D might be TRBD2 (6 bases). CDR3 length: 11 amino acids. Trimming left V 7 bases short and J 8 bases short, with 12 bases between. Germline CDR1 reads SQVTM; CDR2 reads ANQGSEA. This CDR3 reads CSASGSDEQFF. The CDR3 nucleotides read TGCAGCGCCTCCGGGAGCGATGAGCAGTTCTTC.

This clonotype was recorded at least ten times. The chain links TRBV20-1 to TRBJ2-4, with 9 bases that match TRBD2. This CDR3 region has 16 residues. CDR1 DFQATT and CDR2 SNEGSKA come from the germline V gene (reference sequence). J lost 6 bases, V lost 1 base, and 10 bases had no gene match. The chain's CDR3 is CSARVGAGGSVNIQYF. For the CDR3, the DNA is TGCAGTGCTAGAGTCGGAGCGGGGGGCTCGGTAAACATTCAGTACTTC.

Turning to this clonotype: This may come from a read error, since a much larger clone is one base off. No conserved phenylalanine or tryptophan ends this CDR3, so it is likely a read error. The rearrangement links TRBV11-1 to TRBJ1-3; D is uncertain. V lost 2 bases and J 2 bases, leaving 13 bases between the germline ends. Germline V gives CDR1 SGHAT, CDR2 FQDESV (reference sequence). CDR3 size: 16 residues. In DNA form, the CDR3 reads TGTGCCAGCAGCTTACTGCGGGTAAAAACTGGAAACACCATATATCTT. Encoded protein: CASSLLRVKTGNTIYL.

CDR3 bases: TGCAGTGCTAGACCTCTAGCGGGGGGGCAGGATGAGCAGTATTTT. This gives the protein CSARPLAGGQDEQYF. This rearrangement joins TRBV20-1 to TRBJ2-3; TRBD2 agrees at 12 bases. The V and J ends lost 2 bases and 11 bases, in that order; junction bases with no gene match: 11. Germline-derived CDR1 and CDR2 are DFQATT and SNEGSKA (reference sequence). CDR3 size: 15 residues.

Ten or more counts support this clonotype. The genes are TRBV5-4 and TRBJ2-3, with TRBD2 identical over 8 bases. Germline assignment: CDR1 SGHNT and CDR2 YYREEE (reference sequence). This CDR3 spans 15 amino acids. With V trimmed by 1 base and J by 6 bases, 7 bases remained unmatched. The CDR3, as DNA: TGTGCCAGCAGCTTGACGGGGGGGCCCGGGGATACGCAGTATTTT. Its translation: CASSLTGGPGDTQYF.

The chain's CDR3 is CASSLRAGPTYEQYF. CDR3 sequence (DNA): TGTGCCAGCAGCTTAAGGGCAGGGCCTACCTACGAGCAGTACTTC. The rearrangement joins TRBV7-3 to TRBJ2-7; D perhaps matches TRBD1 (5 bases). Germline assignment: CDR1 SGHTA and CDR2 FQGTGA. Deletions cut 1 base from V and 2 bases from J, with 12 bases between. This CDR3 comprises 15 residues.

This clonotype has a count of ten or more. The chain couples TRBV7-3 to TRBJ2-2; 10 positions match TRBD2. J gave up 2 bases and V 5 bases, and 11 bases lay outside the gene matches. Germline values: CDR1 SGHTA, CDR2 FQGTGA. The CDR3 spans 18 residues. The DNA of the CDR3 is TGTGCCAGCAGCATTCGTAGCGGGGGGCTTTCTAACACCGGGGAGCTGTTTTTT. Residues: CASSIRSGGLSNTGELFF.

The chain is built from TRBV3-1 and TRBJ2-7; 16 bases align to TRBD2. V lost 5 bases and J lost 3; bases outside the gene matches: 1. The germline V gene has CDR1 LGHDT and CDR2 YNNKEL (reference sequence). The CDR3 runs 15 residues. In DNA form, the CDR3 reads TGTGCCAGCAGCGGGACTAGCGGGGGGGACTACGAGCAGTACTTC. Its translation: CASSGTSGGDYEQYF.